Listed here are 31 T cell receptor beta chains from one sample, sequenced in a study of blood T cell repertoires in COVID-19. Measured with immunoSEQ multiplex PCR; TCRdb has only the in-frame clones, and not every one. The sample yields 450,000 to 500,000 clones, 75% to 90% seen once. The sequenced material came from peripheral blood. The receptors derive from a human donor in a cohort sampled during active COVID-19.

This clone occurred a few times. The V gene is TRBV20-1, the J gene TRBJ2-7; no clear D gene. CDR1 is DFQATT and CDR2 is SNEGSKA in the germline V gene (reference sequence). This CDR3 spans 11 amino acids. V was shortened by 4 bases and J by 6 bases, with 10 bases between the two germline ends. The CDR3 here is CSATRMREQYF. For the CDR3, the DNA is TGCAGTGCTACCAGGATGCGCGAGCAGTACTTC.

The chain uses TRBV6-2 or TRBV6-3 and TRBJ1-2, with 12 bases lining up with TRBD1. There are 16 residues in the CDR3. Germline V CDR1 and CDR2: MNHEY, SVGEGT. With V trimmed by 5 bases and J by 4 bases, 8 bases remained unmatched. CDR3 DNA: TGTGCCAGCAGTCCCGGGCCGGGACAGGGGGCCTATGGCTACACCTTC. Its translation: CASSPGPGQGAYGYTF.

The J gene is TRBJ2-2, the V gene TRBV7-2; 8 nucleotides agree with TRBD1. Per the germline V gene, CDR1 is SGHTA and CDR2 is FQGNSA. V lost 1 base to trimming and J lost 5 bases; unmatched junction nucleotides: 9. This CDR3 comprises 17 residues. The CDR3 region is CASSLGLPGGGTGELFF. The DNA of the CDR3 is TGTGCCAGCAGCTTAGGGCTCCCAGGGGGCGGAACCGGGGAGCTGTTTTTT.

The chain carries TRBV4-2 and TRBJ2-1, with 7 positions matching TRBD2. After removal of 3 bases from V and 5 bases from J, the junction contained 7 bases not matched to a gene. This CDR3 region has 15 residues. Germline V gives CDR1 LGHNA, CDR2 YNFKEQ. The CDR3 sequence: CASSQFSGTNNEQFF. In nucleotides, the CDR3 is TGTGCCAGCAGCCAGTTTTCCGGGACTAACAATGAGCAGTTCTTC.

V is TRBV12-3 or TRBV12-4 and J is TRBJ2-1, with D tentatively TRBD2 (6 bases). This CDR3 has 12 residues. V lost 2 bases to trimming and J lost 14 bases, with 13 bases between them. In nucleotides, the CDR3 is TGTGCCAGCAGTTTAAGGCCCGGGGAGGAGTTCTTC. This gives the protein CASSLRPGEEFF.

CDR3 sequence (DNA): TGTGCCAGCAGCGTAGGCAGCGGGAGTTGGGATGAGCAGTTCTTC. The encoded protein is CASSVGSGSWDEQFF. V usage is TRBV9 and J usage is TRBJ2-1; TRBD2 aligns across 8 bases. The CDR3 runs 15 residues. The V segment lost 0 bases and the J segment 8 bases; nucleotides outside the gene matches: 7. Germline CDR1 SGDLS, CDR2 YYNGEE. Supplemented by reference TRBV9 and TRBJ2-1, the full variable domain reads DSGVTQTPKHLITATGQRVTLRCSPRSGDLSVYWYQQSLDQGLQFLIQYYNGEERAKGNILERFSAQQFPDLHSELNLSSLELGDSALYFCASSVGSGSWDEQFFGPGTRLTVL.

This clone was seen a single time. V usage is TRBV3-1 (or the pseudogene TRBV3-2) and J usage is TRBJ2-1; D call uncertain. The CDR3 is 12 residues long. The germline V gene encodes CDR1 LGHDT and CDR2 YNNKEL (reference sequence). Trimming stripped 2 bases from V and 9 bases from J, with 8 bases between. The CDR3 nucleotides are TGTGCCAGCAGCCAAACATGGGCTGAGCAGTTCTTC. Translation: CASSQTWAEQFF.

This clone showed up just a few times. This chain joins TRBV7-8 and TRBJ1-6; TRBD1 matches at 7 bases. CDR1 and CDR2 (germline): SGHVS, FQNEAQ. The CDR3 runs to 14 residues. With V trimmed by 5 bases and J by 7 bases, 5 bases remained unmatched. The CDR3 DNA follows: TGTGCCAGCAGCAGAGACAGGGACAATTCACCCCTCCACTTT. This codes for CASSRDRDNSPLHF.

As for this clone: The identical CDR3 is also encoded by other nucleotide sequences in the sample. The rearrangement joins TRBV19 to TRBJ2-7, with TRBD1 matching 8 bases. The CDR3 spans 14 residues. Trimming took 5 bases from V and 0 from J; bases not matched to a gene: 3. The germline gives CDR1 LNHDA, CDR2 SQIVND (reference sequence). The CDR3 reads CASSFGQGSYEQYF. The CDR3 bases are TGTGCCAGTAGTTTCGGACAGGGCTCCTACGAGCAGTACTTC.

This chain's CDR3 is CAWSSGSNSPLHF. The CDR3 nucleotides are TGTGCCTGGAGTTCTGGGAGTAATTCACCCCTCCACTTT. This chain connects TRBV30 to TRBJ1-6; D uncertain. Germline CDR1 is GTSNPN and CDR2 is SVGIG (reference sequence). The length of the CDR3 is 13 residues. Trimming took off 2 bases at V and 6 bases at J, with 8 bases between the two ends. Drawing the rest from reference TRBV30 and TRBJ1-6, the complete variable domain is SQTIHQWPATLVQPVGSPLSLECTVEGTSNPNLYWYRQAAGRGLQLLFYSVGIGQISSEVPQNLSASRPQDRQFILSSKKLLLSDSGFYLCAWSSGSNSPLHFGNGTRLTVT.

The chain joins TRBV12-3 or TRBV12-4 to TRBJ1-2, with D hard to call. The length of the CDR3 is 13 residues. V was trimmed by 3 bases and J by 3 bases, leaving 8 bases between them. CDR3 sequence reads: CASSLRRYYGYTF. The CDR3 nucleotides read TGTGCCAGCAGTTTGAGGAGATACTATGGCTACACCTTC.

The count of this clone is one. This chain joins TRBV15 and TRBJ2-3; 9 bases align to TRBD2. CDR1 and CDR2 (germline): LNHNV, YYDKDF (reference sequence). V gave up 1 base and J gave up 3 bases; unmatched junction bases: 5. The CDR3 runs to 16 residues. The CDR3 loop is CATSRVASGITDTQYF. The CDR3, as DNA: TGTGCCACCAGCAGAGTGGCTAGCGGGATTACAGATACGCAGTATTTT.

The gene calls are TRBV7-2 and TRBJ1-2; 10 nucleotides agree with TRBD1. Per germline, CDR1 SGHTA and CDR2 FQGNSA. Trimming cost V 7 bases and J 4 bases; bases outside gene matches: 15. CDR3 length: 17 amino acids. In nucleotides, the CDR3 is TGTGCCAGCATCATGGGCCCTGGACAGGGGGGGTCCTATGGCTACACCTTC. It yields the protein CASIMGPGQGGSYGYTF.

The chain joins TRBV19 to TRBJ1-5; 7 nucleotides line up with TRBD1. V trimming: 6 bases; J trimming: 4 bases; junction bases outside the gene matches: 18. The CDR3 is 18 amino acids. Germline loops: CDR1 LNHDA, CDR2 SQIVND (reference sequence). The chain's CDR3 is CASRGETGDTRPNQPQHF. CDR3 nucleotide sequence: TGTGCCAGTAGGGGGGAAACAGGGGACACAAGGCCAAATCAGCCCCAGCATTTT.

The V call is TRBV7-3, the J call TRBJ2-1; TRBD1 is a possible D gene (6 bases). Trimming shortened V by 6 bases and J by 4 bases, and 13 bases separated the two germline ends. This CDR3 has 14 residues. Germline V lookup: CDR1 SGHTA, CDR2 FQGTGA. CDR3 nucleotides: TGTGCCAGCAGTCCCCAGACAGGATACAATGAGCAGTTCTTC. This translates into CASSPQTGYNEQFF.

V and J are TRBV4-2 and TRBJ2-3; 8 nucleotides align to TRBD2. The V gene end was trimmed by 0 bases and the J gene end by 8 bases; junction bases not matched to a gene: 13. The germline CDR1 and CDR2 sequences are LGHNA and YNFKEQ. The CDR3 runs 17 residues. The CDR3 DNA reads as TGTGCCAGCAGCCAAGATCAAAGCGGGAGTGTACTAGGTACGCAGTATTTT. Amino acids: CASSQDQSGSVLGTQYF.

This chain uses TRBV7-2 with TRBJ2-1; unclear D gene. The length of the CDR3 is 17 residues. The V end lost 2 bases, the J end lost 0 bases, and 14 bases lay between the germline ends. The V gene's germline CDR1 is SGHTA and CDR2 FQGNSA. CDR3 sequence (DNA): TGTGCCAGCAGCTTAAGGAGCGTTGCAAGCTCCTACAATGAGCAGTTCTTC. Its translation: CASSLRSVASSYNEQFF.

As DNA, the CDR3 is TGTGCCAGCTCTAGCGGGAGTTTTGCCGGGGAGCTGTTTTTT. Translating it yields CASSSGSFAGELFF. The chain joins TRBV6-4 to TRBJ2-2; 10 nucleotides align to TRBD2. There are 14 residues in the CDR3. Germline-derived CDR1 and CDR2 are MRHNA and SNTAGT. V trimming: 8 bases; J trimming: 6 bases; junction bases outside the gene matches: 6.

J is TRBJ1-5 and V is TRBV7-2; tentative D call: TRBD1 (5 bases). The germline V gene encodes CDR1 SGHTA and CDR2 FQGNSA. The CDR3 sequence is 14 residues long. Trimming removed 3 bases at V and 7 bases at J, with 13 bases between. The CDR3 nucleotides are TGTGCCAGCAGCTTCTTCAGGGTAGGCCAGCCCCAGCATTTT. Translated, it gives CASSFFRVGQPQHF.

The gene calls are TRBV28 and TRBJ1-5; tentatively, D is TRBD1 (5 bases). Looked up from germline, CDR1 is MDHEN and CDR2 is SYDVKM. This CDR3 is 15 amino acids long. The V end lost 5 bases, the J end lost 2 bases, and 13 bases lay between the germline ends. This CDR3 reads CASSDRPGGNQPQHF. CDR3 sequence (DNA): TGTGCCAGCAGTGACAGACCGGGCGGCAATCAGCCCCAGCATTTT.

The chain recombines TRBV5-1 with TRBJ2-5, with 7 bases fitting TRBD2. The CDR3 consists of 16 residues. CDR1 and CDR2 from the germline V gene are SGHRS and YFSETQ. V shed 4 bases and J 5 bases; nucleotides not matched to a gene: 14. The CDR3 spells CASSPEGTISAETQYF. The CDR3 DNA reads TGCGCCAGCAGCCCTGAAGGGACTATAAGCGCGGAGACCCAGTACTTC.

This chain joins TRBV6-6 and TRBJ2-7; 13 bases are shared with TRBD2. CDR3 size: 17 residues. The germline CDR1 and CDR2 sequences are MNHNY and SVGAGI (reference sequence). The junction had 9 bases not matched to a gene; V was cut back by 5 bases and J by 2 bases. The CDR3 DNA follows: TGTGCCAGCAGTCGAGGACTAGCGGGAGAAGGCCCCTACGAGCAGTACTTC. This encodes CASSRGLAGEGPYEQYF.

The chain joins TRBV7-3 to TRBJ2-7; D possibly corresponds to TRBD1 (6 bases). CDR1 and CDR2 (germline): SGHTA, FQGTGA. This CDR3 has 14 amino acids. Between the trimmed V and J ends, which lost 4 bases and 7 bases, there was a span of 17 bases. CDR3 protein: CASSSGTRLGEQYF. The DNA for the CDR3 is TGTGCCAGCAGCTCCGGGACACGTTTAGGGGAGCAGTACTTC.

The J gene is TRBJ2-5, the V gene TRBV4-2, with 10 bases aligning to TRBD2. V shed 3 bases and J 5 bases; nucleotides not matched to a gene: 3. CDR3 length equals 14 residues. Germline V CDR1 and CDR2: LGHNA, YNFKEQ. The CDR3 DNA sequence: TGTGCCAGCAGCCAGTGGACTAGCGGCGAGACCCAGTACTTC. Encoded protein: CASSQWTSGETQYF.

The table lists this clone with a count of one. This chain connects TRBV5-1 to TRBJ2-6; a weak D match, TRBD2 (5 bases). V lost 2 bases and J 11 bases, leaving 20 bases between the germline ends. Germline values: CDR1 SGHRS, CDR2 YFSETQ. The CDR3 consists of 16 residues. As DNA, the CDR3 is TGCGCCAGCAGCTTAGCGGAGACCCCTGGGGTTGACGTCCTGACTTTC. Protein sequence: CASSLAETPGVDVLTF.

This chain links TRBV30 with TRBJ1-1, with 7 bases fitting TRBD1. Germline V gene lookup returns CDR1 GTSNPN and CDR2 SVGIG (reference sequence). This CDR3 has 11 amino acids. J was trimmed by 3 bases and V by 7 bases; bases with no gene match: 2. The CDR3 loop reads CAFQGDTEAFF. For the CDR3, the DNA is TGTGCCTTCCAGGGGGACACTGAAGCTTTCTTT.

The rearrangement uses TRBV6-6 and TRBJ1-2; tentative D call: TRBD1 (6 bases). This CDR3 is built from 13 residues. The V end lost 4 bases, the J end lost 5 bases, and 11 bases lay between the germline ends. Germline V lookup: CDR1 MNHNY, CDR2 SVGAGI (reference sequence). The CDR3: CASSFNREYGYTF. The CDR3 bases are TGTGCCAGCAGTTTTAACAGGGAATATGGCTACACCTTC.

V is TRBV16 and J is TRBJ1-2; D not certain. Per germline, CDR1 KGHSY and CDR2 FQNENV. The CDR3 loop spans 15 amino acids. Trimming shortened V by 8 bases and J by 5 bases, and 21 bases separated the two germline ends. The chain's CDR3 is CASSPVPGSRYGYTF. CDR3 sequence (DNA): TGTGCCAGCTCTCCAGTCCCGGGGAGTAGGTATGGCTACACCTTC. The entire variable domain, with the rest obtained from reference TRBV16 and TRBJ1-2, is as follows: GEEVAQTPKHLVRGEGQKAKLYCAPIKGHSYVFWYQQVLKNEFKFLISFQNENVFDETGMPKERFSAKCLPNSPCSLEIQATKLEDSAVYFCASSPVPGSRYGYTFGSGTRLTVV.

This chain uses TRBV11-2 with TRBJ1-2, with 8 bases identical to TRBD1. CDR1 is SGHAT and CDR2 is FQNNGV in the germline V gene. V dropped 4 bases and J dropped 5; count of bases not matched to a gene: 12. The CDR3 contains 16 residues. The CDR3 region has the DNA TGTGCCAGCAGCTCTTTCCCCGGGACAGGTGGATATGGCTACACCTTC. Encoded protein: CASSSFPGTGGYGYTF.

This clone was found once. V gene TRBV6-5 combines with J gene TRBJ2-1, with TRBD1 as a possible D gene (5 bases). Trimming removed 6 bases at V and 10 bases at J, with 16 bases between. The V gene's germline CDR1 is MNHEY and CDR2 SVGAGI. This CDR3 is 13 amino acids long. CDR3 sequence: CASSKPQTGEQFF. CDR3 DNA: TGTGCCAGCAGCAAACCCCAAACAGGAGAGCAGTTCTTC.

The chain has TRBV30 and TRBJ1-1; no clear D gene. This CDR3 spans 13 amino acids. V was pared by 0 bases and J by 1 base, with 6 bases between. Germline V CDR1 and CDR2: GTSNPN, SVGIG (reference sequence). The DNA for the CDR3 is TGTGCCTGGAGTGTACGACAGAACACTGAAGCTTTCTTT. Translating gives CAWSVRQNTEAFF. Filled out from reference TRBV30 and TRBJ1-1, the complete variable domain reads SQTIHQWPATLVQPVGSPLSLECTVEGTSNPNLYWYRQAAGRGLQLLFYSVGIGQISSEVPQNLSASRPQDRQFILSSKKLLLSDSGFYLCAWSVRQNTEAFFGQGTRLTVV.